The rows below give T cell receptor beta chains drawn from one sample of a study of blood T cell repertoires in COVID-19. Sequenced by immunoSEQ multiplex PCR; TCRdb stores in-frame clones only, minus some. The sample yields 45,000 to 50,000 clones, approximately 85% seen once. The sequenced material came from peripheral blood. These receptors were obtained from a woman older than 75 with COVID-19, enrolled during active disease. Both conserved end residues are part of each CDR3. The D gene is left open where the match is weak.

>-|TRBJ1-1|TRBV4-3
CASSQEQGSTEAFF
TGCGCCAGCAGCCAAGAACAAGGGAGCACTGAAGCTTTCTTT
>TRBD1|TRBJ1-2|TRBV7-9
CASSSLLGQGAGGYTF
TGTGCCAGCAGCTCTCTACTAGGACAGGGGGCAGGTGGCTACACCTTC
>TRBD2|TRBJ2-3|TRBV19
CASSIGASGGAGFGTDTQYF
TGTGCCAGTAGTATAGGGGCTAGCGGGGGGGCAGGTTTCGGCACAGATACGCAGTATTTT
>TRBD1|TRBJ1-2|TRBV7-2
CASSPGTGRFDGYTF
TGTGCCAGCAGCCCCGGGACAGGGCGGTTTGATGGCTACACCTTC
>TRBD1|TRBJ1-2|TRBV6-2/TRBV6-3
CASRYLIPQGNYGYTF
TGTGCCAGCAGGTACCTAATTCCACAGGGGAACTATGGCTACACCTTC
>TRBD1|TRBJ1-1|TRBV11-1
CASSFAQGSRNTEAFF
TGTGCCAGCAGCTTCGCACAGGGGTCTCGGAACACTGAAGCTTTCTTT
>-|TRBJ2-3|TRBV6-4
CASSDSTDPGDTQYF
TGTGCCAGCAGTGACTCCACCGACCCGGGAGATACGCAGTATTTT
>TRBD2|TRBJ2-3|TRBV6-5
CASSLRRGGTDTQYF
TGTGCCAGCAGTTTGCGCCGGGGGGGCACAGATACGCAGTATTTT
>-|TRBJ1-4|TRBV4-2
CASSQGSGKSEKLFF
TGTGCCAGCAGCCAAGGTTCCGGGAAGAGCGAAAAACTGTTTTTT
>TRBD1|TRBJ2-7|TRBV6-6
CASRRQGSDFLGGYEQYF
TGTGCCAGCCGTCGACAGGGTTCGGACTTTTTAGGGGGATACGAGCAGTACTTC
>-|TRBJ2-2|TRBV5-1
CASSSSTTWDTGELFF
TGCGCCAGCAGCTCATCAACTACATGGGACACCGGGGAGCTGTTTTTT